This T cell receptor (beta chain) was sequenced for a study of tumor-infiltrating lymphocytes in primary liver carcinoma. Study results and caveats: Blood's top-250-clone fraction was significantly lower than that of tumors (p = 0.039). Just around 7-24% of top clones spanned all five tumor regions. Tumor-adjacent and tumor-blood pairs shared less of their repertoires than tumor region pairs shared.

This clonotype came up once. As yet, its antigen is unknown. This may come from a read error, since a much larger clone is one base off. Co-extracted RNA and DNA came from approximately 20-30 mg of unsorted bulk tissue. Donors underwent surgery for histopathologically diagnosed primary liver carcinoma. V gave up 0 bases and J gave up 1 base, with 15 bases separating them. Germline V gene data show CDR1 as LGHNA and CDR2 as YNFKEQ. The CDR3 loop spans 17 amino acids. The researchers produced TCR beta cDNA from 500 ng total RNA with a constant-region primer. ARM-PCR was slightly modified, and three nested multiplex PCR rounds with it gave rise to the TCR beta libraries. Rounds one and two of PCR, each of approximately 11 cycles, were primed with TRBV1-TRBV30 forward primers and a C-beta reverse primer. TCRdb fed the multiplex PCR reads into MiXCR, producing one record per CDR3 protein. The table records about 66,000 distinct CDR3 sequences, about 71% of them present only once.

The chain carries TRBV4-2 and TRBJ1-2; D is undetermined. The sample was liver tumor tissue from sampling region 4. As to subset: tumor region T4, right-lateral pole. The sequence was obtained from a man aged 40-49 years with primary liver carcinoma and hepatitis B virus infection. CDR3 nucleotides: TGTGCCAGCAGCCAAGAAACCGCCCAGCGGCTTAACTATGGCTACACCTTC. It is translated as CASSQETAQRLNYGYTF.